This T cell receptor (beta chain) emerged from a study of T-cell reconstitution after alpha-beta-depleted transplantation in children. As it was prepared, the TCRbeta library received unique molecular identifiers. TCRdb re-derived calls from the PCR reads in MiXCR, one entry per CDR3 protein. The sample carries just over 350,000 distinct CDR3 sequences, roughly 13% recorded once. This clonotype was observed a handful of times. From germline, CDR1 is LNHDA and CDR2 SQIVND (reference sequence). There are 14 residues in the CDR3. The V gene lost 6 bases and the J gene lost 3 bases, with 12 bases spanning the gap.

The V gene is TRBV19, the J gene TRBJ2-1; the D gene is possibly TRBD2 (5 bases). This TCR came from a human donor who donated a stem cell graft to a child with Fanconi anemia. The input for sequencing was PBMCs, taken from the stem cell graft. The DNA of the CDR3 is TGTGCCAGTAGGAGGGATGAAAGCTACAATGAGCAGTTCTTC. It specifies CASRRDESYNEQFF.